This record looks at one T cell receptor (beta chain) sequence and its context. Its antigen is still unknown. No much larger clonotype is one base removed from it; base qualities were not supplied. This specimen belongs to a study of a mutant IDH1 vaccine in newly diagnosed glioma listed by TCRdb under 2021. With regard to the full study: Vaccination started 4-6 weeks after radiotherapy alone, or was given together with temozolomide cycles in the groups whose treatment included chemotherapy. Peripheral blood was drawn at six visits: V03 (baseline), V05, V07, V10, V12 and V13. Longitudinal TCRB deep sequencing was done for 25 treated patients, wherever samples were available for exploratory analyses. Of the 32 patients who were treated, around 62% were male and approximately 38% were female, and the mean age was roughly 40 years. Before enrollment, patients had received standard therapy of radiotherapy alone, temozolomide alone, or radiochemotherapy with temozolomide; most received the combination. Visit V12 was the week-35 safety follow-up and visit V13 was the week-47 end of study. The research as a whole found: Across multiple MHC alleles, vaccine-induced immune responses were seen in just over 90% of patients. Availability determined which PBMC samples were chosen for TCRB deep sequencing. Pseudoprogression seemed to be unrelated to changes in the top peripheral T cell clonotypes found by TCRB sequencing. The authors stated that sample limitations prevented analyses of patient blood samples from being reproduced.

V and J are truncated by 1 base and 1 base respectively, leaving an intervening sequence of 1 base. The germline V gene supplies CDR1 SGHTA and CDR2 FQGNSA. The CDR3 goes from the cysteine to the phenylalanine over 12 residues. Of the read, only the CDR3 DNA is kept; its 36 bases are in frame from base 1. The meaning of the sample's time point label: week 47, end of study. Each vaccine dose, consisting of 300 ug of a 20-mer mutant IDH1 peptide in Montanide, was administered subcutaneously with topical imiquimod. Patients received eight vaccinations in weeks 1, 3, 5, 7, 11, 15, 19 and 23, corresponding to visits V03 through V10. The donors had newly diagnosed IDH1-mutant astrocytomas of WHO grade 3 or 4 that showed loss of nuclear ATRX. The samples were drawn from NOA16, a multicentre, single-arm, open-label phase I trial in Germany that tested a mutant IDH1 peptide vaccine in humans for the first time. Genomic DNA for TCRB sequencing was isolated from EDTA blood with the DNeasy Blood and Tissue Kit.

Library preparation employed the immunoSEQ multiplex PCR assay. Rearranged TCR beta chain sequences were amplified using the hsTCRB Kit according to the manufacturer's protocol. TCRB libraries were sequenced on an Illumina MiSeq. The study's own analysis went as follows. Demultiplexing, trimming and gene mapping were performed with the kit vendor's proprietary platform. TCRdb took over this immuneACCESS table, retaining in-frame rearrangements with V and J assigned. Such tables are incomplete; in checked studies, under half of the missing clones stem from an unresolved V gene, and the remainder is unexplained. V and J calls plus clone size are reproduced from that table; the DNA served to infer D and trimming. In this sample the table shows some 21,000 clones, about four fifths of which occur a single time. The ten most abundant clones make up roughly 2.8% of the sample.

The rearranged chain carries TRBV7-2 and TRBJ2-5, with the D gene too uncertain to name. This clonotype was sampled from a man aged 40-55 years with glioma. Specimen: PBMCs, collected from a glioma patient whose treatment included an IDH1 peptide vaccine. The CDR3 protein is CASSLVQETQYF. The nucleotide sequence is given as TGTGCCAGCAGCTTAGTCCAAGAGACCCAGTACTTC.